A single sample gave rise to the 17 T cell receptor beta chains below, sequenced in a study of control samples from healthy donors and cancer patients. Produced via immunoSEQ multiplex PCR; TCRdb's table is partial and in-frame only. The top ten hold over 2% of the sample, which has some 120,000 clones, roughly 91% seen once. Sequencing was carried out using blood. Receptor source: a woman aged 70-85 years in good health.

The chain carries TRBV12-1 and TRBJ2-2; TRBD2 is taken as the D call from the table, unchecked against the DNA. TRBV12-1 is a listed pseudogene. CDR3 size: 16 residues. The CDR3, as DNA: TGTGCCAGCAGCTTTCGGCTAGCGGGGGTAACCGGGGAGCTGTTTTTT. Residues: CASSFRLAGVTGELFF.

The count of this clone is one. This chain uses TRBV6-5 with TRBJ1-6, with D unresolved. V was shortened by 0 bases and J by 10 bases, with 13 bases between the two germline ends. CDR1 is MNHEY and CDR2 is SVGAGI in the germline V gene. The CDR3 consists of 15 residues. DNA for the CDR3: TGTGCCAGCAGTTACTCGAGTGGGTTGGGGTCACCCCTCCACTTT. Protein sequence: CASSYSSGLGSPLHF.

Notes on this clone: In the same sample, other DNA sequences code for this CDR3. J is TRBJ2-7 and V is TRBV6-5; the D is unclear. The CDR3 has 14 amino acids. Germline CDR1 reads MNHEY; CDR2 reads SVGAGI. Trimming left V 2 bases short and J 3 bases short, with 11 bases between. CDR3 loop: CASSYRPWGYEQYF. The CDR3 nucleotides are TGTGCCAGCAGTTACAGACCCTGGGGCTACGAGCAGTACTTC.

This chain joins TRBV9 and TRBJ1-1; no clear D. Germline CDR1 and CDR2: SGDLS and YYNGEE. Trimming cost V 0 bases and J 2 bases, with 17 bases left between them. The CDR3 length is 17 residues. The CDR3 DNA sequence: TGTGCCAGCAGCGTAGATTGGGCCGGCCCTGGAAACACTGAAGCTTTCTTT. Translating it yields CASSVDWAGPGNTEAFF.

This rearrangement joins TRBV5-4 to TRBJ2-5; 7 bases align to TRBD1. This CDR3 region has 13 residues. The J segment lost 2 bases and the V segment lost 3 bases, leaving 1 base of the junction unmatched. Germline values: CDR1 SGHNT, CDR2 YYREEE (reference sequence). The CDR3 protein is CASSSGQQETQYF. The CDR3 coding sequence is TGTGCCAGCAGCTCGGGACAGCAAGAGACCCAGTACTTC. Combining the CDR3 with reference TRBV5-4 and TRBJ2-5 gives the whole variable domain ETGVTQSPTHLIKTRGQQVTLRCSSQSGHNTVSWYQQALGQGPQFIFQYYREEENGRGNFPPRFSGLQFPNYSSELNVNALELDDSALYLCASSSGQQETQYFGPGTRLLVL.

V usage is TRBV5-1 and J usage is TRBJ1-2; no reliable D call. The CDR3 totals 14 residues. The germline V gene encodes CDR1 SGHRS and CDR2 YFSETQ. V lost 0 bases and J 0 bases, leaving 6 bases between the germline ends. Here the CDR3 reads CASSLVVANYGYTF. CDR3 in DNA: TGCGCCAGCAGCTTGGTAGTAGCTAACTATGGCTACACCTTC.

The chain carries TRBV4-1 and TRBJ1-1; D gene ambiguous. Trimming cost V 2 bases and J 4 bases, with 14 bases left between them. The CDR3 is 15 residues long. In germline, CDR1 is MGHRA, CDR2 YSYEKL. As DNA, the CDR3 is TGCGCCAGCAGCCAATCTTCGGCTTTGGGCACTGAAGCTTTCTTT. The encoded protein is CASSQSSALGTEAFF.

The chain couples TRBV21-1 to TRBJ1-1. TRBV21-1 is described as a pseudogene. The CDR3 runs to 14 residues. The CDR3 loop reads CASSALRENTEAFF. CDR3 DNA: TGTGCCAGCAGCGCCTTACGGGAGAACACTGAAGCTTTCTTT.

The chain links TRBV10-3 to TRBJ1-5, with 10 bases identical to TRBD1. CDR3 length: 14 amino acids. V was clipped by 11 bases and J by 5 bases; unmatched bases: 9. Per germline, CDR1 ENHRY and CDR2 SYGVKD. For the CDR3, the DNA is TGTGCCTCCGCCGCCGGGACAGGGGATCAGCCCCAGCATTTT. It specifies CASAAGTGDQPQHF.

The rearrangement uses TRBV5-1 and TRBJ1-1; TRBD1 matches at 7 bases. The CDR3 spans 16 residues. Germline CDR1 SGHRS, CDR2 YFSETQ. Trimming took 1 base from V and 0 from J; bases not matched to a gene: 6. The CDR3 here is CASSLNPGGMNTEAFF. The CDR3 DNA reads as TGCGCCAGCAGCTTGAACCCAGGGGGGATGAACACTGAAGCTTTCTTT.

J is TRBJ2-7 and V is TRBV5-1; 7 bases match TRBD1. The CDR3 is 16 amino acids. The germline CDR1 and CDR2 sequences are SGHRS and YFSETQ. V lost 5 bases, J lost 1 base, and 12 bases stayed unmatched. The CDR3 DNA reads TGCGCCAGCAGGTTTTATCGGGACAGTGAGTCCTACGAGCAGTACTTC. Its translation: CASRFYRDSESYEQYF.

The rearrangement links TRBV5-6 to TRBJ1-6, with D unresolved. The V end was cut by 4 bases, the J end by 0 bases, with 11 bases between. Per the germline V gene, CDR1 is SGHDT and CDR2 is YYEEEE. The length of the CDR3 is 16 residues. DNA of the CDR3: TGTGCCAGCAGCCTTTCGGGGAGCTCCTATAATTCACCCCTCCACTTT. Translation gives CASSLSGSSYNSPLHF.

The rearrangement joins TRBV15 to TRBJ2-3; D is ambiguous. V was shortened by 2 bases and J by 1 base, with 13 bases between the two germline ends. Germline loops: CDR1 LNHNV, CDR2 YYDKDF (reference sequence). The CDR3 has 16 amino acids. In nucleotides, the CDR3 is TGTGCCACCAGCAGAACGGTAGGCGCGGGCACAGATACGCAGTATTTT. Translated: CATSRTVGAGTDTQYF. Full variable domain (outside the CDR3, taken from reference TRBV15 and TRBJ2-3): DAMVIQNPRYQVTQFGKPVTLSCSQTLNHNVMYWYQQKSSQAPKLLFHYYDKDFNNEADTPDNFQSRRPNTSFCFLDIRSPGLGDTAMYLCATSRTVGAGTDTQYFGPGTRLTVL.

This chain links TRBV27 with TRBJ2-7; 8 bases are shared with TRBD2. The CDR3 runs 17 residues. Germline V gene sequence: CDR1 MNHEY, CDR2 SMNVEV (reference sequence). J was trimmed by 2 bases and V by 6 bases; bases with no gene match: 15. Here the CDR3 reads CASRQKPLRGGPYEQYF. The CDR3 DNA is TGTGCCAGCAGACAAAAACCCCTACGGGGGGGCCCCTACGAGCAGTACTTC.

The chain carries TRBV9 and TRBJ2-1; D unresolved. Germline V gene lookup returns CDR1 SGDLS and CDR2 YYNGEE. The CDR3 totals 15 residues. V lost 5 bases, J lost 2 bases, and 14 bases lay in between. CDR3 nucleotides: TGTGCCAGCAGTCCTTACCTGGCCGCCTACAATGAGCAGTTCTTC. Amino acid sequence: CASSPYLAAYNEQFF.

The chain recombines TRBV2 with TRBJ2-5; D is perhaps TRBD1 or TRBD2 (7 bases each). Germline-derived CDR1 and CDR2 are SNHLY and FYNNEI. This CDR3 spans 18 amino acids. V gave up 6 bases and J gave up 3 bases, with 26 bases separating them. DNA for the CDR3: TGTGCCAGCAGCTTGGGAGGGCAGGGGGTGGTTGGAGAAGAGACCCAGTACTTC. It specifies CASSLGGQGVVGEETQYF.

This clone turned up a few times. The rearrangement links TRBV7-9 to TRBJ1-1; D unresolved. Germline assignment: CDR1 SEHNR and CDR2 FQNEAQ (reference sequence). The V end was cut by 1 base, the J end by 1 base, with 10 bases between. This CDR3 has 15 amino acids. The CDR3 here is CASSLDGVRNTEAFF. The DNA of the CDR3 is TGTGCCAGCAGCTTAGATGGGGTACGGAACACTGAAGCTTTCTTT. Based on the CDR3 plus reference TRBV7-9 and TRBJ1-1, the full variable domain is DTGVSQNPRHKITKRGQNVTFRCDPISEHNRLYWYRQTLGQGPEFLTYFQNEAQLEKSRLLSDRFSAERPKGSFSTLEIQRTEQGDSAMYLCASSLDGVRNTEAFFGQGTRLTVV.